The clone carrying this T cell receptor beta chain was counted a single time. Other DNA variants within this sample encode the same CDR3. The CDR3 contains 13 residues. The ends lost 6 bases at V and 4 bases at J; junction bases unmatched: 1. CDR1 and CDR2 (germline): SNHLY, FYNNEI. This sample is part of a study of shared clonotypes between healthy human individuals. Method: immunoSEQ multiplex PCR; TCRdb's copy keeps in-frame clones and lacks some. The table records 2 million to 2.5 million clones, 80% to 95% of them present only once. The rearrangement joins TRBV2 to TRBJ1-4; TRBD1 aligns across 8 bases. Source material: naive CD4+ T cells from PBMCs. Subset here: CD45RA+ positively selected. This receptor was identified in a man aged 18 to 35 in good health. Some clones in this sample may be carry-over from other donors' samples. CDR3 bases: TGTGCCAGCAGCGGACAGGGTAATGAAAAACTGTTTTTT. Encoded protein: CASSGQGNEKLFF.